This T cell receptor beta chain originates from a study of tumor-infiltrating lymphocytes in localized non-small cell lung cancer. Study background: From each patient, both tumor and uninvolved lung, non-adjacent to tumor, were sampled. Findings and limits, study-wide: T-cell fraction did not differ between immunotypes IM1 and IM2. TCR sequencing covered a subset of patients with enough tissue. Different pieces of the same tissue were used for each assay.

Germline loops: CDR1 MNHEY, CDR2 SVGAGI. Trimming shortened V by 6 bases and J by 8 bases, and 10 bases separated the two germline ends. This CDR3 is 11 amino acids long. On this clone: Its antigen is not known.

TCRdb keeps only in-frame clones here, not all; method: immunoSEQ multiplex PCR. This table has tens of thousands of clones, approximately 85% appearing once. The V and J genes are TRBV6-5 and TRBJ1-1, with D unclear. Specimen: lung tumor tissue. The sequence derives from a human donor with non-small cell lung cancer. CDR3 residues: CASSGRTEAFF. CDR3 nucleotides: TGTGCCAGCAGCGGTCGAACCGAAGCTTTCTTT.